The 13 T cell receptor beta chains below were found in one sample sequenced in a study of T cell responses to AZD1222 COVID-19 vaccine (TCRdb year 2021). In light of the paper, this sample's time point label describes: about 28 days (+/-7) after the second vaccine dose. In the paper's terms, the treatment or condition label means: meningococcal conjugate vaccine given as trial control. The library was made by the immunoSEQ multiplex PCR assay. The table comes from immuneACCESS by way of TCRdb, which keeps in-frame sequences with V and J called. Part of the clones is missing from these tables; in studies checked, under half for an unresolved V gene and the rest for unknown reasons. The sample table lists about 190,000 clones, just over 90% of them with a count of one. 3.6% of the sample comes from the top ten. The sequences come from peripheral blood, collected 28 days after the second dose of the MenACWY control vaccine. Every receptor here comes from an adult who received the MenACWY meningococcal vaccine as a control.

This chain uses TRBV28 with TRBJ2-7, with D tentatively TRBD1 (6 bases). In germline, CDR1 is MDHEN, CDR2 SYDVKM. The CDR3 is 12 amino acids. The V and J ends lost 2 bases and 12 bases respectively, with 14 bases between them. The DNA for the CDR3 is TGTGCCAGCAGTTTAAGGGACACCCAGACGTACTTC. Translated, it gives CASSLRDTQTYF.

This clone came up once. The chain recombines TRBV5-8 with TRBJ2-1, with 9 bases identical to TRBD2. Germline loops: CDR1 SGHTS, CDR2 YDEGEE. The CDR3 is 15 residues long. V shed 0 bases, J shed 2 bases, and the junction held 0 bases outside the gene matches. The CDR3 is CASSLASGAYNEQFF. CDR3 nucleotide sequence: TGTGCCAGCAGCTTGGCTAGCGGGGCCTACAATGAGCAGTTCTTC.

The J gene is TRBJ2-1, the V gene TRBV6-5, with a weak D call TRBD2 (5 bases). The germline gives CDR1 MNHEY, CDR2 SVGAGI. The CDR3 covers 13 residues. V shed 4 bases and J shed 4 bases, with 8 bases lying between them. The chain's CDR3 is CASSSREYNEQFF. CDR3 nucleotide sequence: TGTGCCAGCAGTTCCCGGGAATACAATGAGCAGTTCTTC.

CDR3 coding DNA: TGTGCCAGCAGTTTAGGTTTTAGAAAGACCGCAAACTATGGCTACACCTTC. Its translation is CASSLGFRKTANYGYTF. The chain recombines TRBV28 with TRBJ1-2; no definite D call. This CDR3 spans 17 amino acids. The V gene's germline CDR1 is MDHEN and CDR2 SYDVKM. With 2 bases removed from V and 2 bases from J, the gap between germline ends came to 18 bases.

V gene TRBV10-2 combines with J gene TRBJ1-5, with D tentatively TRBD1 (5 bases). V lost 2 bases and J 5 bases, leaving 10 bases between the germline ends. The CDR3 has 14 residues. Germline CDR1 and CDR2: WSHSY and SAAADI. CDR3 DNA: TGCGCCAGCAGTGAGGGGGACGGATATCAGCCCCAGCATTTT. Protein sequence: CASSEGDGYQPQHF.

DNA for the CDR3: TGCAGCGTTGAAGGGTACAGGGCATACAATGAGCAGTTCTTC. Its translation: CSVEGYRAYNEQFF. This chain uses TRBV29-1 with TRBJ2-1; TRBD1 is a possible D gene (6 bases). CDR3 length: 14 amino acids. V was trimmed by 1 base and J by 4 bases, leaving 11 bases between them. Germline values: CDR1 SQVTM, CDR2 ANQGSEA.

The CDR3 coding sequence is TGTGCCTGGAGTGTACAAGTCGGCGGCGGGACAGGGCTGAAGACCCAGTACTTC. Translating gives CAWSVQVGGGTGLKTQYF. The chain combines TRBV30 with TRBJ2-5; 9 positions agree with TRBD1. The CDR3 has 18 residues. The V gene end was trimmed by 0 bases and the J gene end by 6 bases; junction bases not matched to a gene: 17. Per the germline V gene, CDR1 is GTSNPN and CDR2 is SVGIG (reference sequence).

The chain joins TRBV6-1 to TRBJ2-3; TRBD2 matches 14 bases. The trim removed 2 bases at V and 4 bases at J, leaving 11 bases unmatched. Germline loops: CDR1 MNHNS, CDR2 SASEGT. The CDR3 is made up of 19 amino acids. CDR3 DNA: TGTGCCAGCAGTGAATATACTCCGGGACTAGCGGGAGTTTCAGATACGCAGTATTTT. This codes for CASSEYTPGLAGVSDTQYF.

The chain joins TRBV7-9 to TRBJ1-1; D not certain. Trimming stripped 1 base from V and 0 bases from J, with 6 bases between. Germline V gene sequence: CDR1 SEHNR, CDR2 FQNEAQ (reference sequence). The length of the CDR3 is 14 residues. The CDR3: CASSLVTVNTEAFF. CDR3 coding DNA: TGTGCCAGCAGCTTAGTAACCGTGAACACTGAAGCTTTCTTT.

The genes are TRBV11-3 and TRBJ1-4, with TRBD1 identical over 7 bases. V dropped 4 bases and J dropped 8; count of bases not matched to a gene: 4. CDR1 and CDR2 from the germline V gene are SGHNT and YENEEA. The CDR3 loop spans 13 amino acids. The CDR3 nucleotides are TGTGCCAGCAGCTACCGCAGGGGGGAAAAACTGTTTTTT. As protein: CASSYRRGEKLFF. The variable domain in full, completed from reference TRBV11-3 and TRBJ1-4, reads EAGVVQSPRYKIIEKKQPVAFWCNPISGHNTLYWYLQNLGQGPELLIRYENEEAVDDSQLPKDRFSAERLKGVDSTLKIQPAELGDSAVYLCASSYRRGEKLFFGSGTQLSVL.

The rearrangement joins TRBV18 to TRBJ2-1; possibly TRBD1 for D (6 bases). Germline lookup yields CDR1 KGHSH and CDR2 LQKENI. Deletions cut 4 bases from V and 0 bases from J, with 10 bases between. The length of the CDR3 is 15 residues. This CDR3 is CASSLTGSSYNEQFF. The CDR3 DNA reads TGTGCCAGCTCACTAACAGGGAGCTCCTACAATGAGCAGTTCTTC.

The rearrangement joins TRBV19 to TRBJ1-1; a weak D match, TRBD1 (6 bases). Trimming took off 3 bases at V and 6 bases at J, with 17 bases between the two ends. The CDR3 runs 15 residues. From germline, CDR1 is LNHDA and CDR2 SQIVND (reference sequence). The CDR3 coding sequence is TGTGCCAGTAGTATCGACGGACAGTTATATTCTGAAGCTTTCTTT. Encoded protein: CASSIDGQLYSEAFF.

The V and J genes are TRBV5-1 and TRBJ2-4, with 13 bases that match TRBD2. Per the germline V gene, CDR1 is SGHRS and CDR2 is YFSETQ. V shed 1 base, J shed 7 bases, and the junction held 5 bases outside the gene matches. The CDR3 has 16 amino acids. The CDR3 reads CASSLITSGRGNIQYF. CDR3 in DNA: TGCGCCAGCAGCTTGATTACTAGCGGGAGGGGGAACATTCAGTACTTC. Variable domain in full (rest from reference TRBV5-1 and TRBJ2-4): KAGVTQTPRYLIKTRGQQVTLSCSPISGHRSVSWYQQTPGQGLQFLFEYFSETQRNKGNFPGRFSGRQFSNSRSEMNVSTLELGDSALYLCASSLITSGRGNIQYFGAGTRLSVL.